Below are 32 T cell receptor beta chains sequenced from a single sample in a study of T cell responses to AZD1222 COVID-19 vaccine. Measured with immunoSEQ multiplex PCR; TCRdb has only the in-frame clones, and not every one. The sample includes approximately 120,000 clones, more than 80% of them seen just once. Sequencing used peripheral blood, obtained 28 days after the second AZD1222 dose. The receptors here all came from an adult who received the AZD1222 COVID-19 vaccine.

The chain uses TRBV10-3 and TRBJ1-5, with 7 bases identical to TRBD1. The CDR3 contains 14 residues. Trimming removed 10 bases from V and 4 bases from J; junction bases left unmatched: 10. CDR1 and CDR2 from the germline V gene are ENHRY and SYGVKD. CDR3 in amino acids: CATLPGQQNQPQHF. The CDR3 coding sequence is TGTGCCACTTTGCCGGGACAGCAGAATCAGCCCCAGCATTTT.

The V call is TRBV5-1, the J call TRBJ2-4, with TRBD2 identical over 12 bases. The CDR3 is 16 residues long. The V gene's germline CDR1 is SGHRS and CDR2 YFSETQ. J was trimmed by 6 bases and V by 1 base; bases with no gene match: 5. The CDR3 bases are TGCGCCAGCAGCTTGACTAGCGGGGGGTTCGGAAACATTCAGTACTTC. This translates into CASSLTSGGFGNIQYF.

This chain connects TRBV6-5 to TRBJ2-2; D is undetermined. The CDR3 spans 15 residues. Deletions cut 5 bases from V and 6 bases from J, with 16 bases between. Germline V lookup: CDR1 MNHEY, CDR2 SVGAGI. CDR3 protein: CASSRSFTVPGELFF. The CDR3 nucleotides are TGTGCCAGCAGTCGCTCCTTCACAGTTCCCGGGGAGCTGTTTTTT.

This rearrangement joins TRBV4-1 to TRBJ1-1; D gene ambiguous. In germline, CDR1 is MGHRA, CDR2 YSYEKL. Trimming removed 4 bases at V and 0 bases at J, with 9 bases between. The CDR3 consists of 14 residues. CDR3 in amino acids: CASSRASMNTEAFF. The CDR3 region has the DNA TGCGCCAGCAGCCGGGCCTCAATGAACACTGAAGCTTTCTTT.

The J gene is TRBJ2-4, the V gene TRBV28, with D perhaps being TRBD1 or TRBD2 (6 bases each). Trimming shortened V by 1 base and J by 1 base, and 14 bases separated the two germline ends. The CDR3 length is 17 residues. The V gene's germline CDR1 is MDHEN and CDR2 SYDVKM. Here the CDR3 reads CASSLLGGSGAKNIQYF. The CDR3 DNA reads TGTGCCAGCAGTTTATTGGGGGGCTCTGGGGCCAAAAACATTCAGTACTTC.

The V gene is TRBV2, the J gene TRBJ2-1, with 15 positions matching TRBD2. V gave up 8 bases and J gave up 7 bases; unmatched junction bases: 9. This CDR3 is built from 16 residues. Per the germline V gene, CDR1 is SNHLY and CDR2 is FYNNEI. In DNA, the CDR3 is TGTGCCAGCGGACTAGCGGGGGGGCCGAGGGGTAATGAGCAGTTCTTC. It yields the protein CASGLAGGPRGNEQFF.

CDR3 loop: CASSQYRVFTEAFF. The CDR3 bases are TGTGCCAGCAGCCAATACAGGGTTTTCACTGAAGCTTTCTTT. The J gene is TRBJ1-1, the V gene TRBV3-1 (or the pseudogene TRBV3-2); D may be TRBD1 (6 bases). Deletions cut 2 bases from V and 4 bases from J, with 11 bases between. Germline values: CDR1 LGHDT, CDR2 YNNKEL (reference sequence). There are 14 residues in the CDR3.

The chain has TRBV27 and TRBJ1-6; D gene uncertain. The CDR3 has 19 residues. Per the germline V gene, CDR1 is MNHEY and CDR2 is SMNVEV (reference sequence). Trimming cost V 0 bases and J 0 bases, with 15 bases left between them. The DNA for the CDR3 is TGTGCCAGCAGTTTATCGACCAGCGATTTGAGCTCCTATAATTCACCCCTCCACTTT. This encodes CASSLSTSDLSSYNSPLHF.

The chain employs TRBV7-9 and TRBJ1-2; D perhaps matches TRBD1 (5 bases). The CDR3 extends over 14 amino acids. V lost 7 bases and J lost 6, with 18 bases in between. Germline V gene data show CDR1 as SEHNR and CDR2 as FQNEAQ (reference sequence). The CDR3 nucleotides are TGTGCCAGCAACCCGGGACGGGGCTATAATGGCTACACCTTC. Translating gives CASNPGRGYNGYTF.

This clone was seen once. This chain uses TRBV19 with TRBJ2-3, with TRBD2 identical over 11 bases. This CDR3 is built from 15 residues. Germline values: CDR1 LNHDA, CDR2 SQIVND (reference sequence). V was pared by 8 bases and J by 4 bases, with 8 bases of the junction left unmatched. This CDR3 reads CASCETSGVPDTQYF. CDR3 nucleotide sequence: TGTGCCAGTTGTGAGACTAGCGGGGTGCCAGATACGCAGTATTTT.

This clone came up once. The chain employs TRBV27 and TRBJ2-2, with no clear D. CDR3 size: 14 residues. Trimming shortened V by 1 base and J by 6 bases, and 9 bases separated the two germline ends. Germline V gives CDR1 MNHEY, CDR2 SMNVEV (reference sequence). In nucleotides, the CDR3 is TGTGCCAGCAGTTTATATTCTGCGGCCGGGGAGCTGTTTTTT. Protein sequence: CASSLYSAAGELFF.

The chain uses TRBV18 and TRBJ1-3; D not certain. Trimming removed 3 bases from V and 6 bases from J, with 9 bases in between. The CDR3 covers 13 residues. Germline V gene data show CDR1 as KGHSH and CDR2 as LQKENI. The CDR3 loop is CASSPPSANTIYF. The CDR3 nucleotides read TGTGCCAGCTCACCCCCTAGTGCAAACACCATATATTTT.

The CDR3: CASSAERQGAYGYTF. The CDR3 DNA reads TGTGCCAGCAGCGCCGAACGACAGGGCGCCTATGGCTACACCTTC. The chain combines TRBV5-8 with TRBJ1-2, with 7 nucleotides matching TRBD1. With V trimmed by 4 bases and J by 4 bases, 10 bases remained unmatched. Germline lookup yields CDR1 SGHTS and CDR2 YDEGEE. The CDR3 totals 15 residues.

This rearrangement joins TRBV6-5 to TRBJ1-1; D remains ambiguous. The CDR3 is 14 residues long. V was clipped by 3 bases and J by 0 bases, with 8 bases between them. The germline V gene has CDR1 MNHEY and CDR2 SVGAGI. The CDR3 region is CASSYGNLNTEAFF. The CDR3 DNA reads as TGTGCCAGCAGTTATGGGAACTTGAACACTGAAGCTTTCTTT.

CDR3 sequence (DNA): TGTGCCAGCTCTCTAGGGGGCTCTGGAAACACCATATATTTT. This sequence encodes CASSLGGSGNTIYF. The gene calls are TRBV2 and TRBJ1-3; D might be TRBD1 (6 bases). Per germline, CDR1 SNHLY and CDR2 FYNNEI. The CDR3 is made up of 14 amino acids. The V end lost 8 bases, the J end lost 0 bases, and 11 bases lay between the germline ends. Drawing the rest from reference TRBV2 and TRBJ1-3, the complete variable domain is EPEVTQTPSHQVTQMGQEVILRCVPISNHLYFYWYRQILGQKVEFLVSFYNNEISEKSEIFDDQFSVERPDGSNFTLKIRSTKLEDSAMYFCASSLGGSGNTIYFGEGSWLTVV.

The CDR3 nucleotides read TGTGCCAGCAGCTTAGTTGGAGGGGCGAAGACCATATATTTT. It is translated as CASSLVGGAKTIYF. The chain has TRBV7-8 and TRBJ1-3, with a weak D call TRBD1 (5 bases). From germline, CDR1 is SGHVS and CDR2 FQNEAQ. Trimming cost V 1 base and J 10 bases, with 14 bases left between them. The CDR3 is 14 residues long.

In DNA, the CDR3 is TGTGCCTGGTCGACCGAGGGGCCCCAGCATTTT. This codes for CAWSTEGPQHF. The chain carries TRBV30 and TRBJ1-5, with D unclear. This CDR3 has 11 residues. The V gene's germline CDR1 is GTSNPN and CDR2 SVGIG (reference sequence). Trimming cost V 5 bases and J 9 bases, with 11 bases left between them.

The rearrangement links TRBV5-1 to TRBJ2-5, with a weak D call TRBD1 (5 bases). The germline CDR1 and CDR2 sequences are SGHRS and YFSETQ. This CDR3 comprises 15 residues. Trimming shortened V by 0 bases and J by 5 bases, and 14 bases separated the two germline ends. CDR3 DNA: TGCGCCAGCAGCTTGGAGGCAGGGCCGGTGGAGACCCAGTACTTC. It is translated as CASSLEAGPVETQYF.

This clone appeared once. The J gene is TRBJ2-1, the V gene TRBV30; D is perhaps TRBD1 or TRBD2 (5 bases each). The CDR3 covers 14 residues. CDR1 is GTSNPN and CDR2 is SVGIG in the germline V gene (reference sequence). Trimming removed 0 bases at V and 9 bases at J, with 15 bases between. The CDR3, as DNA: TGTGCCTGGAGTGTCCCGGGGCTCAAGGTTGAGCAGTTCTTC. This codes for CAWSVPGLKVEQFF.

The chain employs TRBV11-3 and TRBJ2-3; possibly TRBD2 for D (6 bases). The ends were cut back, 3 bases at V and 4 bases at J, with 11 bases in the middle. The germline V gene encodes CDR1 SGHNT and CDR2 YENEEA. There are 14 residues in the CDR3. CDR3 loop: CASSFGGDADTQYF. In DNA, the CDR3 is TGTGCCAGCAGCTTCGGCGGGGACGCAGATACGCAGTATTTT.

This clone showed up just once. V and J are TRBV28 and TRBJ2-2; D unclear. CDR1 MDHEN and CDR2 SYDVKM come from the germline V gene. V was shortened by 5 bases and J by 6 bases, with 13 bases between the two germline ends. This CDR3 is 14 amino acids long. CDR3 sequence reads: CASSQTRHPGELFF. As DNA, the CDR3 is TGTGCCAGCAGTCAAACCCGACACCCCGGGGAGCTGTTTTTT.

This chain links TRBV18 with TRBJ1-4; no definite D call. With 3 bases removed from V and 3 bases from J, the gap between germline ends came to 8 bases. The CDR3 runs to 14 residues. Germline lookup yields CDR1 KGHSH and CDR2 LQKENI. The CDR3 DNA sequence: TGTGCCAGCTCACCGGAGGGATCTAATGAAAAACTGTTTTTT. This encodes CASSPEGSNEKLFF.

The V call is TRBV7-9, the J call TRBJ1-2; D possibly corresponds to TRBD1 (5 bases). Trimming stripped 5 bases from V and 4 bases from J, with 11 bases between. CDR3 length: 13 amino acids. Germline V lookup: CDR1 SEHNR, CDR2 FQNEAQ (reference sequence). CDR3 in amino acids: CASSRGTAYGYTF. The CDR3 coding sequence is TGTGCCAGCAGCCGGGGGACGGCCTATGGCTACACCTTC. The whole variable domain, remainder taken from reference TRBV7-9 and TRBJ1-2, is DTGVSQNPRHKITKRGQNVTFRCDPISEHNRLYWYRQTLGQGPEFLTYFQNEAQLEKSRLLSDRFSAERPKGSFSTLEIQRTEQGDSAMYLCASSRGTAYGYTFGSGTRLTVV.

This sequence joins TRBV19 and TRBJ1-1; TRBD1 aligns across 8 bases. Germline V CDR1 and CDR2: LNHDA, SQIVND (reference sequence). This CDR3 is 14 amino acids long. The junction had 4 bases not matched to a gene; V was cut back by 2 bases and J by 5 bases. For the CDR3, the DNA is TGTGCCAGTAGTATACAGGGGGCGCCGACTGAAGCTTTCTTT. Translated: CASSIQGAPTEAFF. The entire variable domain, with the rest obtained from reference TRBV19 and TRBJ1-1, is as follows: DGGITQSPKYLFRKEGQNVTLSCEQNLNHDAMYWYRQDPGQGLRLIYYSQIVNDFQKGDIAEGYSVSREKKESFPLTVTSAQKNPTAFYLCASSIQGAPTEAFFGQGTRLTVV.

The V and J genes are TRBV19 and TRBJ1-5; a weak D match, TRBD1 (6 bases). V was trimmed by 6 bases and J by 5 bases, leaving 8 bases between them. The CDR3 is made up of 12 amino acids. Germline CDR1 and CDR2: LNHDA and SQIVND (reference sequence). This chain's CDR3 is CASRDSYQPQHF. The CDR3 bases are TGTGCCAGTAGGGACAGTTATCAGCCCCAGCATTTT. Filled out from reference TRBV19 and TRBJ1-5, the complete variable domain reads DGGITQSPKYLFRKEGQNVTLSCEQNLNHDAMYWYRQDPGQGLRLIYYSQIVNDFQKGDIAEGYSVSREKKESFPLTVTSAQKNPTAFYLCASRDSYQPQHFGDGTRLSIL.

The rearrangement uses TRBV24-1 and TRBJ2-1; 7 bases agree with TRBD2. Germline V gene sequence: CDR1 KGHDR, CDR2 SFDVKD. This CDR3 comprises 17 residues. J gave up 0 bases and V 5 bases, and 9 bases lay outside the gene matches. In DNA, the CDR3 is TGTGCCACCAGTGCGAGGGACTCGGGAGGCTCCTACAATGAGCAGTTCTTC. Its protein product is CATSARDSGGSYNEQFF.

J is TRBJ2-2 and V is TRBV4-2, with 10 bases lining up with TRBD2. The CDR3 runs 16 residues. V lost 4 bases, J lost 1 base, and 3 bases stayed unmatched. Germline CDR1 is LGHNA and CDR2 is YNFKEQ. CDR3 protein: CASSLRLAGNTGELFF. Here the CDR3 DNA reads TGTGCCAGCAGCCTCCGACTAGCGGGGAACACCGGGGAGCTGTTTTTT.

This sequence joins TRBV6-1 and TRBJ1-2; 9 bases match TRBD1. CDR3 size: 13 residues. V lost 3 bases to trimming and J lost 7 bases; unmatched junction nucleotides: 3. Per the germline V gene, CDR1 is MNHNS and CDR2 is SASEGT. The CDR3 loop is CASSDTGGRGYTF. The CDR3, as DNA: TGTGCCAGCAGTGATACAGGGGGCCGTGGCTACACCTTC.

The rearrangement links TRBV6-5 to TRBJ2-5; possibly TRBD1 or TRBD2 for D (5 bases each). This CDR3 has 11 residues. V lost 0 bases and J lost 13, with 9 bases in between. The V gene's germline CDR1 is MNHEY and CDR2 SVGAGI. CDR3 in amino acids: CASSYSGVAYF. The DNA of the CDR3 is TGTGCCAGCAGTTACTCGGGGGTGGCGTACTTC.

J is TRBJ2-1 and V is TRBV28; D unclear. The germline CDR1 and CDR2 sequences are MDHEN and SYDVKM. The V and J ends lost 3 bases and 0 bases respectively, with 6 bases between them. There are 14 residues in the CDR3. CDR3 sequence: CASSLRISYNEQFF. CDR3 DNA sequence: TGTGCCAGCAGTTTGCGTATCTCCTACAATGAGCAGTTCTTC.

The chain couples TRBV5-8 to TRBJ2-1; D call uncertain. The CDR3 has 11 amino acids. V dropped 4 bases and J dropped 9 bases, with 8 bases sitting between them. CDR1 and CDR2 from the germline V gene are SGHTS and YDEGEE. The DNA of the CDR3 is TGTGCCAGCAGCCGCGGTGGTGAGCAGTTCTTC. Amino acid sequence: CASSRGGEQFF. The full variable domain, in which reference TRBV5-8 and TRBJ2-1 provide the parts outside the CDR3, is EAGVTQSPTHLIKTRGQQATLRCSPISGHTSVYWYQQALGLGLQFLLWYDEGEERNRGNFPPRFSGRQFPNYSSELNVNALELEDSALYLCASSRGGEQFFGPGTRLTVL.

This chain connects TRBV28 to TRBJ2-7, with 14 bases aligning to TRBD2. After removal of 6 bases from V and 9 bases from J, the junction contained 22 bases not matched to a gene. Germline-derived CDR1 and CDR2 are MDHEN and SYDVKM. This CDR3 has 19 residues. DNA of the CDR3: TGTGCCAGCAGATTGACGGGACTAGCGGGGGATTCTGGCTTTGTGGGGCAGTACTTC. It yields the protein CASRLTGLAGDSGFVGQYF.